Presented here are 10 T cell receptor beta chains from one specimen sequenced in a study of shared clonotypes between healthy human individuals. The repertoire was sequenced with immunoSEQ multiplex PCR; TCRdb's copy has only in-frame clones and lacks some. The sample lists around 2.1 million clones; 90% to 97% were seen once. The sequencing sample was made of naive CD4+ T cells sorted from blood. The subset is: CD45RA+ positively selected. The receptor set was obtained from a young man in good health.

The chain combines TRBV27 with TRBJ1-1; tentative D call: TRBD1 (6 bases). V lost 5 bases and J lost 4, with 23 bases in between. The CDR3 covers 17 residues. The germline gives CDR1 MNHEY, CDR2 SMNVEV (reference sequence). CDR3 loop: CASSRSTGTKLVTEAFF. The CDR3 DNA reads TGTGCCAGCAGTCGGTCAACAGGGACAAAACTAGTCACTGAAGCTTTCTTT.

This chain joins TRBV6-5 and TRBJ2-7; 10 positions match TRBD2. J was trimmed by 3 bases and V by 4 bases; bases with no gene match: 6. The CDR3 loop spans 15 amino acids. CDR1 and CDR2 (germline): MNHEY, SVGAGI. CDR3 coding DNA: TGTGCCAGCAGTTTGTGGACTAGCGGTAACTACGAGCAGTACTTC. This translates into CASSLWTSGNYEQYF.

This chain uses TRBV28 with TRBJ2-7, with D unresolved. The V end was cut by 3 bases, the J end by 0 bases, with 9 bases between. This CDR3 contains 14 residues. CDR1 MDHEN and CDR2 SYDVKM come from the germline V gene. The DNA of the CDR3 is TGTGCCAGCAGTTTCCAGGATTCCTCCTACGAGCAGTACTTC. Its protein product is CASSFQDSSYEQYF.

The chain has TRBV6-1 and TRBJ2-1; unclear D gene. The germline CDR1 and CDR2 sequences are MNHNS and SASEGT. CDR3 length equals 15 residues. V was clipped by 0 bases and J by 4 bases, with 10 bases between them. The CDR3 coding sequence is TGTGCCAGCAGTGAAGCAGGGCTTGGTTACAATGAGCAGTTCTTC. Translation gives CASSEAGLGYNEQFF.

In regard to this clone: This specimen includes other DNA sequences encoding the same CDR3. The chain is built from TRBV7-9 and TRBJ1-3; D is perhaps TRBD1 (5 bases). CDR1 and CDR2 from the germline V gene are SEHNR and FQNEAQ (reference sequence). V was trimmed by 3 bases and J by 2 bases, leaving 11 bases between them. The CDR3 spans 15 residues. CDR3 DNA: TGTGCCAGCAGCTTGAGAGGGGTTGCTGGAAACACCATATATTTT. As protein: CASSLRGVAGNTIYF.

J is TRBJ1-3 and V is TRBV30, with 8 bases identical to TRBD1. The CDR3 consists of 13 residues. CDR1 is GTSNPN and CDR2 is SVGIG in the germline V gene (reference sequence). Unmatched junction bases numbered 0, after V lost 3 bases and J lost 2 bases. CDR3 loop: CAWRTGAGNTIYF. CDR3 in DNA: TGTGCCTGGAGGACAGGGGCTGGAAACACCATATATTTT. The whole variable domain, filled in from reference TRBV30 and TRBJ1-3, reads SQTIHQWPATLVQPVGSPLSLECTVEGTSNPNLYWYRQAAGRGLQLLFYSVGIGQISSEVPQNLSASRPQDRQFILSSKKLLLSDSGFYLCAWRTGAGNTIYFGEGSWLTVV.

This sequence joins TRBV2 and TRBJ2-3, with TRBD2 matching over 14 bases. Germline CDR1 is SNHLY and CDR2 is FYNNEI. CDR3 length: 16 amino acids. The junction had 3 bases not matched to a gene; V was cut back by 3 bases and J by 4 bases. The CDR3 sequence: CASSEGTSGRADTQYF. The CDR3, as DNA: TGTGCCAGCAGTGAGGGGACTAGCGGGAGAGCAGATACGCAGTATTTT.

The CDR3 reads CASSKTGQANTEAFF. The CDR3 DNA is TGTGCCAGCAGCAAAACGGGACAGGCGAACACTGAAGCTTTCTTT. The chain combines TRBV7-9 with TRBJ1-1, with 8 bases lining up with TRBD1. There are 15 residues in the CDR3. CDR1 and CDR2 from the germline V gene are SEHNR and FQNEAQ (reference sequence). The trim removed 5 bases at V and 1 base at J, leaving 6 bases unmatched.

This sequence joins TRBV28 and TRBJ1-2; 9 bases map to TRBD1. Germline V CDR1 and CDR2: MDHEN, SYDVKM. After removal of 3 bases from V and 6 bases from J, the junction contained 8 bases not matched to a gene. The CDR3 has 15 residues. The CDR3 is CASSLFRTGVDGYTF. CDR3 sequence (DNA): TGTGCCAGCAGTTTGTTTCGGACAGGGGTCGATGGCTACACCTTC.

This rearrangement joins TRBV27 to TRBJ1-6; D uncertain. V lost 3 bases and J lost 0, with 12 bases in between. CDR1 and CDR2 (germline): MNHEY, SMNVEV (reference sequence). The length of the CDR3 is 17 residues. CDR3 sequence (DNA): TGTGCCAGCAGTTTCCATGTCGGTAGCTCCTATAATTCACCCCTCCACTTT. As protein: CASSFHVGSSYNSPLHF.